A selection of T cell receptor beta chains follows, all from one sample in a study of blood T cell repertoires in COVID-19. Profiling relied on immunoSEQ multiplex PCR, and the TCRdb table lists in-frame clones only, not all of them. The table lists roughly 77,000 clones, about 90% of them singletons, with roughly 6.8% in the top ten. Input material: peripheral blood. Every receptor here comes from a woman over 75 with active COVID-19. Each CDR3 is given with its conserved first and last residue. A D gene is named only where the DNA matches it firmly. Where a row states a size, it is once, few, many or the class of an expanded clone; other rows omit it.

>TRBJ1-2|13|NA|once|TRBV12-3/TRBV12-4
CASSLGRRYGYTF
TGTGCCAGCAGTTTAGGTCGCAGATATGGCTACACCTTC
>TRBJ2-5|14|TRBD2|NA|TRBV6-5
CASSSPGGRGTQYF
TGTGCCAGCAGTTCCCCGGGCGGGAGGGGGACCCAGTACTTC
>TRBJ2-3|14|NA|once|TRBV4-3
CASSQVILPDTQYF
TGCGCCAGCAGCCAAGTTATCCTCCCCGATACGCAGTATTTT
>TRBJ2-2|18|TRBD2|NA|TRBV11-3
CASSLEGLAGVFAGELFF
TGTGCCAGCAGCTTAGAGGGACTAGCGGGAGTTTTCGCCGGGGAGCTGTTTTTT
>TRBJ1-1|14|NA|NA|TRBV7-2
CASSPRLMNTEAFF
TGTGCCAGCAGCCCCAGGCTCATGAACACTGAAGCTTTCTTT
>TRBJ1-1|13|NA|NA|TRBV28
CASSPASSTEAFF
TGTGCCAGCAGTCCCGCGTCGAGCACTGAAGCTTTCTTT
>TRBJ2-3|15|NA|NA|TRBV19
CASSIGGVGTDTQYF
TGTGCCAGTAGTATAGGCGGGGTTGGCACAGATACGCAGTATTTT
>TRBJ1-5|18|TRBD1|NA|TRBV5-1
CASSLAGTGGEPYRPQHF
TGCGCCAGCAGCTTGGCCGGGACAGGGGGAGAACCTTACCGGCCCCAGCATTTT
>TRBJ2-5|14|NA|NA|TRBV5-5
CASSDQRGGETQYF
TGTGCCAGCAGCGACCAAAGGGGTGGGGAGACCCAGTACTTC
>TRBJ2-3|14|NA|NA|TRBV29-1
CSVERGWASDTQYF
TGCAGCGTTGAGAGGGGGTGGGCGTCAGATACGCAGTATTTT
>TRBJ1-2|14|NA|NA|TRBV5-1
CASSPTSGNYGYTF
TGCGCCAGCAGCCCAACCTCGGGGAACTATGGCTACACCTTC
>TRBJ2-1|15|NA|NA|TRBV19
CASSILQGGFDEQFF
TGTGCCAGTAGTATACTACAGGGTGGATTCGATGAGCAGTTCTTC
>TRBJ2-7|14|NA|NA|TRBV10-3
CAISEGGTLAEQYF
TGTGCCATCAGTGAGGGGGGGACCCTGGCCGAGCAGTACTTC
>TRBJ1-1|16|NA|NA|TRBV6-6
CASSYDRNSLNTEAFF
TGTGCCAGCAGTTACGACAGGAATTCGCTGAACACTGAAGCTTTCTTT
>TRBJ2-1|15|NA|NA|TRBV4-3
CASSQGLTSADEQFF
TGCGCCAGCAGCCAAGGTCTCACATCCGCGGATGAGCAGTTCTTC
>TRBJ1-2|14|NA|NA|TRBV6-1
CASSERGAPYGYTF
TGTGCCAGCAGTGAACGGGGAGCCCCCTATGGCTACACCTTC
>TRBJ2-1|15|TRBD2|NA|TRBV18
CASSRLAGEDNEQFF
TGTGCCAGCTCAAGGCTAGCGGGAGAGGACAATGAGCAGTTCTTC
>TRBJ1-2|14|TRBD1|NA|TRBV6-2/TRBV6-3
CASSTRDRYYGYTF
TGTGCCAGCAGTACCCGGGACAGGTACTATGGCTACACCTTC
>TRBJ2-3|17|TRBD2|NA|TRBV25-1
CASNSRSQREDTDTQYF
TGTGCCAGCAACTCCCGCTCCCAGCGGGAGGACACAGATACGCAGTATTTT
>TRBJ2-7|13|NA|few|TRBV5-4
CASSIGPADEQYF
TGTGCCAGCAGCATCGGACCAGCGGACGAGCAGTACTTC
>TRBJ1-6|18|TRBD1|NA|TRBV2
CASSEQGARVGANSPLHF
TGTGCCAGCAGTGAACAGGGGGCCAGGGTTGGAGCTAATTCACCCCTCCACTTT
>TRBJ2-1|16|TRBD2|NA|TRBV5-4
CASSLGSGGGRNEQFF
TGTGCCAGCAGCTTGGGTAGCGGGGGGGGGAGGAATGAGCAGTTCTTC
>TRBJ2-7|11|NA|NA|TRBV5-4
CASRSSYEQYF
TGTGCCAGCAGATCGTCCTACGAGCAGTACTTC
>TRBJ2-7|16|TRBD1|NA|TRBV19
CASSNTGTGGSHEQYF
TGTGCCAGTAGTAATACCGGGACAGGGGGTAGCCACGAGCAGTACTTC
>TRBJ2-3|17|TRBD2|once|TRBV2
CASSGGSGRLSTDTQYF
TGTGCCAGCAGTGGCGGTAGCGGGAGGCTTAGCACAGATACGCAGTATTTT
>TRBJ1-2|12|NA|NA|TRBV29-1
CSVESGTDGYTF
TGCAGCGTTGAGTCAGGTACGGATGGCTACACCTTC
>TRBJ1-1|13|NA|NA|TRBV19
CASSTTSGTEAFF
TGTGCCAGTAGTACCACTTCAGGGACTGAAGCTTTCTTT
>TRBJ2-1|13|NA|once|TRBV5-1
CATNAGTNNEQFF
TGCGCCACAAACGCCGGGACAAACAATGAGCAGTTCTTC
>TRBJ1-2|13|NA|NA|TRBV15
CATSSDRRNGYTF
TGTGCCACCAGCAGCGACAGGCGGAATGGCTACACCTTC
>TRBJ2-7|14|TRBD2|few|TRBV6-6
CASSTLAGAYEQYF
TGTGCCAGCAGTACTCTAGCGGGGGCCTACGAGCAGTACTTC
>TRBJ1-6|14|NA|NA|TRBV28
CASRGRGRASPLHF
TGTGCCAGCAGAGGCCGTGGCAGGGCCTCACCCCTCCACTTT
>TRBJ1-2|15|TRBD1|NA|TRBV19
CASSIYRGQDYGYTF
TGTGCCAGTAGTATCTACAGGGGGCAGGACTATGGCTACACCTTC
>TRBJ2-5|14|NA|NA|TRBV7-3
CASSPTGYQETQYF
TGTGCCAGCAGCCCGACAGGATACCAAGAGACCCAGTACTTC
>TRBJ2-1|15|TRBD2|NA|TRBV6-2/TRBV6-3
CASSYSRVAGGEQFF
TGTGCCAGCAGTTACTCGAGGGTAGCGGGAGGCGAGCAGTTCTTC
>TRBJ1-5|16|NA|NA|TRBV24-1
CATSEGTGVLLEPQHF
TGTGCCACCAGTGAAGGGACGGGGGTCCTCCTTGAGCCCCAGCATTTT
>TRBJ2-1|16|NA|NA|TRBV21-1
CASSSRDSGNNNEQFF
TGTGCCAGCAGCAGCAGGGACTCCGGAAATAACAATGAGCAGTTCTTC
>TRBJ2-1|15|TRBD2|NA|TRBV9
CASSMTSGAYNEQFF
TGTGCCAGCAGCATGACTAGCGGAGCCTACAATGAGCAGTTCTTC
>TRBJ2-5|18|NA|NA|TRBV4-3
CASSRGPEGTPGGETQYF
TGCGCCAGCAGCCGCGGACCAGAGGGGACCCCCGGGGGAGAGACCCAGTACTTC
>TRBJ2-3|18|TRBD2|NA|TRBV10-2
CASSESKGLATSTDTQYF
TGCGCCAGCAGTGAGTCGAAGGGACTAGCAACTAGCACAGATACGCAGTATTTT
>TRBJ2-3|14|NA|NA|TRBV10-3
CAISEFGSGDTQYF
TGTGCCATCAGTGAGTTTGGTAGCGGAGATACGCAGTATTTT
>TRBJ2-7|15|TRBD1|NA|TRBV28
CASSPTGTGEHEQYF
TGTGCCAGCAGTCCAACCGGGACAGGGGAACACGAGCAGTACTTC